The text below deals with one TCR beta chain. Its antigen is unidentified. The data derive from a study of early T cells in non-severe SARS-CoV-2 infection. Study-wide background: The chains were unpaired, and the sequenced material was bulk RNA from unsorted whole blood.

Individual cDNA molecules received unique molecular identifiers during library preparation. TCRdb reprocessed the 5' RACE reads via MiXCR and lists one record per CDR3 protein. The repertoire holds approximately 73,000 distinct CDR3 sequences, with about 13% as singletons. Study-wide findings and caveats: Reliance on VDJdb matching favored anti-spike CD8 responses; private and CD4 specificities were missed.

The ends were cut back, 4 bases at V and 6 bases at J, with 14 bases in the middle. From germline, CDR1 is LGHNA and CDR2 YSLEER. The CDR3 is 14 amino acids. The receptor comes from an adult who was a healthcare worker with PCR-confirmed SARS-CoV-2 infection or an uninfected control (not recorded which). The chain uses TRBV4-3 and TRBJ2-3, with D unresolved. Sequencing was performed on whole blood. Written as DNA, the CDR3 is TGCGCCAGCAGCCCCAACGTACACCCTGATACGCAGTATTTT. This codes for CASSPNVHPDTQYF.